A single sample is the source of the 13 T cell receptor beta chains below, sequenced in a study of T cell clones after liver transplantation. The table came from immunoSEQ multiplex PCR; TCRdb's copy has only in-frame clones and leaves some out. The sample carries 35,000 to 45,000 clones, 86% recorded once. Sequenced material: CD4+ T cells from blood, taken 24 months after liver transplant. Receptors originate from a human patient who received a liver transplant. Among the T cells, some may be from the graft donor.

The CDR3 loop reads CASSTHRGRNTGELFF. The CDR3 nucleotides read TGTGCCAGCAGCACTCACAGGGGGCGAAACACCGGGGAGCTGTTTTTT. The chain is built from TRBV7-9 and TRBJ2-2, with 9 positions matching TRBD1. Trimming took 5 bases from V and 2 from J; bases not matched to a gene: 6. This CDR3 is built from 16 residues. The V gene's germline CDR1 is SEHNR and CDR2 FQNEAQ (reference sequence).

The CDR3 DNA reads as TGTGCCAGCAGCCCCTATTCGGACACGGATACGCAGTATTTT. It encodes CASSPYSDTDTQYF. The chain employs TRBV7-2 and TRBJ2-3; D is possibly TRBD1 (5 bases). CDR1 and CDR2 from the germline V gene are SGHTA and FQGNSA. V was cut by 5 bases and J by 6 bases, with 15 bases left in between. The CDR3 runs to 14 residues.

The chain uses TRBV18 and TRBJ1-3, with a possible D match to TRBD1 (5 bases). Trimming left V 2 bases short and J 8 bases short, with 7 bases between. The CDR3 loop spans 12 amino acids. Germline assignment: CDR1 KGHSH and CDR2 LQKENI. In DNA form, the CDR3 reads TGTGCCAGCTCACCAGTAGGGGACACCATATATTTT. Translated: CASSPVGDTIYF.

J is TRBJ2-6 and V is TRBV4-1, with 8 bases matching TRBD2. Germline CDR1 reads MGHRA; CDR2 reads YSYEKL. V shed 4 bases, J shed 4 bases, and the junction held 9 bases outside the gene matches. This CDR3 contains 17 residues. This chain's CDR3 is CASSPSGAGGGANVLTF. CDR3 coding DNA: TGCGCCAGCAGCCCCTCTGGGGCGGGAGGAGGGGCCAACGTCCTGACTTTC.

The chain recombines TRBV7-2 with TRBJ1-1; D may be TRBD1 (5 bases). CDR1 and CDR2 from the germline V gene are SGHTA and FQGNSA. V was pared by 5 bases and J by 3 bases, with 16 bases between. The CDR3 runs 15 residues. This chain's CDR3 is CASSPGAVYDTEAFF. The CDR3 DNA sequence: TGTGCCAGCAGCCCCGGGGCGGTATATGACACTGAAGCTTTCTTT. The full variable domain, with the rest looked up from reference TRBV7-2 and TRBJ1-1, is GAGVSQSPSNKVTEKGKDVELRCDPISGHTALYWYRQSLGQGLEFLIYFQGNSAPDKSGLPSDRFSAERTGGSVSTLTIQRTQQEDSAVYLCASSPGAVYDTEAFFGQGTRLTVV.

CDR3 nucleotides: TGTGCCAGCAGTCCCCCGGTGGGCCACACTGAAGCTTTCTTT. It translates to CASSPPVGHTEAFF. The rearrangement joins TRBV28 to TRBJ1-1; D call uncertain. Germline CDR1 and CDR2: MDHEN and SYDVKM. This CDR3 has 14 amino acids. The V gene lost 5 bases and the J gene lost 3 bases, with 13 bases spanning the gap. The full variable domain, completed using reference TRBV28 and TRBJ1-1, is DVKVTQSSRYLVKRTGEKVFLECVQDMDHENMFWYRQDPGLGLRLIYFSYDVKMKEKGDIPEGYSVSREKKERFSLILESASTNQTSMYLCASSPPVGHTEAFFGQGTRLTVV.

The chain couples TRBV5-4 to TRBJ1-3, with D unresolved. V was pared by 0 bases and J by 1 base, with 5 bases between. The CDR3 is 14 amino acids. Per germline, CDR1 SGHNT and CDR2 YYREEE (reference sequence). CDR3 in amino acids: CASSLVGSGNTIYF. The CDR3 DNA sequence: TGTGCCAGCAGCTTGGTGGGGTCTGGAAACACCATATATTTT.

The DNA for the CDR3 is TGTGCCAGTAACCAGGGGCGCAATGAGCAGTTCTTC. This gives the protein CASNQGRNEQFF. The chain carries TRBV19 and TRBJ2-1, with D possibly being TRBD1 (6 bases). Germline CDR1 reads LNHDA; CDR2 reads SQIVND (reference sequence). The CDR3 extends over 12 amino acids. Trimming removed 7 bases at V and 6 bases at J, with 10 bases between. The variable domain in full, with the rest retrieved from reference TRBV19 and TRBJ2-1, is DGGITQSPKYLFRKEGQNVTLSCEQNLNHDAMYWYRQDPGQGLRLIYYSQIVNDFQKGDIAEGYSVSREKKESFPLTVTSAQKNPTAFYLCASNQGRNEQFFGPGTRLTVL.

The rearrangement links TRBV18 to TRBJ1-5; D possibly corresponds to TRBD1 (6 bases). Germline assignment: CDR1 KGHSH and CDR2 LQKENI. This CDR3 comprises 16 residues. Deletions cut 3 bases from V and 2 bases from J, with 14 bases between. CDR3 coding DNA: TGTGCCAGCTCACCTTCGGACAGATTGGGCAATCAGCCCCAGCATTTT. Translating gives CASSPSDRLGNQPQHF.

This clone turned up a few times. The CDR3 loop is CASGRRDRNYGYTF. The CDR3 coding sequence is TGTGCCAGCGGGCGCCGGGACCGTAACTATGGCTACACCTTC. The rearrangement joins TRBV6-1 to TRBJ1-2; D is perhaps TRBD1 (5 bases). Trimming stripped 8 bases from V and 1 base from J, with 14 bases between. CDR3 size: 14 residues. The germline gives CDR1 MNHNS, CDR2 SASEGT.

The rearrangement joins TRBV7-2 to TRBJ2-3, with a tentative D call TRBD2 (5 bases). CDR3 length equals 13 residues. Germline V gives CDR1 SGHTA, CDR2 FQGNSA. V was cut by 1 base and J by 5 bases, with 7 bases left in between. The CDR3 region has the DNA TGTGCCAGCAGCTTAGGACTAAAAGATACGCAGTATTTT. As protein: CASSLGLKDTQYF.

This clone was recorded only once. The chain links TRBV9 to TRBJ1-4, with D perhaps TRBD1 (5 bases). This CDR3 is 13 amino acids long. Germline loops: CDR1 SGDLS, CDR2 YYNGEE. Trimming shortened V by 0 bases and J by 17 bases, and 17 bases separated the two germline ends. The CDR3 region has the DNA TGTGCCAGCAGCGTAGCTGGCAGGGTCGGACTCTTTTTT. It specifies CASSVAGRVGLFF.

CDR3 loop: CASSLSGDTEAFF. CDR3 bases: TGCGCCAGCAGCTTGAGTGGCGACACTGAAGCTTTCTTT. The chain combines TRBV5-1 with TRBJ1-1; D not certain. The V gene lost 1 base and the J gene lost 3 bases, with 7 bases spanning the gap. The CDR3 is 13 residues long. Germline V gene lookup returns CDR1 SGHRS and CDR2 YFSETQ.